The 21 T cell receptor beta chains given below trace back to one sample, sequenced in a study of T cell changes during pregnancy in multiple sclerosis. Profiled with immunoSEQ multiplex PCR; TCRdb holds only in-frame clones, not every one. The data contain about 87,000 clones, 85% to 95% of them singletons. The input for sequencing was peripheral blood, taken in the third trimester of pregnancy. These receptors were collected from a female donor in good health, enrolled as a control in a pregnancy study.

The V gene is TRBV28, the J gene TRBJ2-3; 12 bases align to TRBD2. Germline values: CDR1 MDHEN, CDR2 SYDVKM. This CDR3 region has 14 residues. V lost 5 bases to trimming and J lost 14 bases; unmatched junction nucleotides: 11. The CDR3 spells CASSPPASGRVPYF. The CDR3 DNA sequence: TGTGCCAGCAGTCCCCCGGCTAGCGGGAGGGTTCCGTATTTT.

This rearrangement joins TRBV7-9 to TRBJ2-7, with 8 bases aligning to TRBD2. Germline CDR1 SEHNR, CDR2 FQNEAQ (reference sequence). CDR3 length equals 14 residues. The J segment lost 3 bases and the V segment lost 4 bases, leaving 5 bases of the junction unmatched. The CDR3 loop is CASSSRRGDYEQYF. CDR3 DNA sequence: TGTGCCAGCAGCTCCCGGCGGGGGGACTACGAGCAGTACTTC.

The V call is TRBV7-9, the J call TRBJ2-1; 8 bases map to TRBD1. V gave up 2 bases and J gave up 5 bases; unmatched junction bases: 2. The germline V gene has CDR1 SEHNR and CDR2 FQNEAQ (reference sequence). This CDR3 has 14 amino acids. In nucleotides, the CDR3 is TGTGCCAGCAGCTTAAGGACAGGGAACAATGAGCAGTTCTTC. Protein product: CASSLRTGNNEQFF.

V is TRBV5-1 and J is TRBJ2-5, with 9 positions matching TRBD1. This CDR3 is 14 amino acids long. The V and J ends lost 4 bases and 3 bases, in that order; junction bases with no gene match: 4. Germline V lookup: CDR1 SGHRS, CDR2 YFSETQ. The CDR3 coding sequence is TGCGCCAGCAGCCCGGGACAGGGCAAAGAGACCCAGTACTTC. Protein product: CASSPGQGKETQYF.

The chain is built from TRBV18 and TRBJ2-7; TRBD2 agrees at 12 bases. The trim removed 6 bases at V and 7 bases at J, leaving 10 bases unmatched. CDR1 and CDR2 (germline): KGHSH, LQKENI. This CDR3 comprises 15 residues. The DNA of the CDR3 is TGTGCCAGCTCGCCGGGACTAGCGGGTTCTAGAGAGCAGTACTTC. Translated: CASSPGLAGSREQYF.

CDR3 nucleotides: TGTGCCAGCAGCTCCCGACAGGGACAGAAGACAGATACGCAGTATTTT. Encoded protein: CASSSRQGQKTDTQYF. The chain employs TRBV7-8 and TRBJ2-3, with TRBD1 matching over 7 bases. This CDR3 has 16 amino acids. Trimming cost V 4 bases and J 3 bases; bases outside gene matches: 10. From germline, CDR1 is SGHVS and CDR2 FQNEAQ.

This chain uses TRBV9 with TRBJ2-7; TRBD2 might be the D (6 bases). The length of the CDR3 is 13 residues. Germline lookup yields CDR1 SGDLS and CDR2 YYNGEE. V shed 4 bases and J shed 3 bases, with 11 bases lying between them. This CDR3 is CASSKSSDYEQYF. The CDR3 DNA follows: TGTGCCAGCAGCAAATCTAGCGACTACGAGCAGTACTTC.

The chain uses TRBV6-5 and TRBJ2-1; tentatively, D is TRBD2 (6 bases). V lost 5 bases and J 0 bases, leaving 11 bases between the germline ends. CDR1 and CDR2 from the germline V gene are MNHEY and SVGAGI. The CDR3 contains 15 residues. The CDR3 here is CASSPSVSSYNEQFF. The CDR3 region has the DNA TGTGCCAGCAGTCCTAGCGTTAGCTCCTACAATGAGCAGTTCTTC.

The table lists this clone with a count of one. V and J are TRBV5-1 and TRBJ1-4; TRBD1 aligns across 7 bases. CDR1 and CDR2 (germline): SGHRS, YFSETQ. Trimming removed 4 bases from V and 4 bases from J; junction bases left unmatched: 4. This CDR3 has 14 amino acids. CDR3 sequence reads: CASSPQGGNEKLFF. The CDR3 coding sequence is TGCGCCAGCAGCCCCCAGGGGGGTAATGAAAAACTGTTTTTT.

This clone came up once. This sequence joins TRBV28 and TRBJ2-7; D not certain. The CDR3 runs to 12 residues. Trimming took 5 bases from V and 3 from J, leaving 8 bases between them. The germline V gene encodes CDR1 MDHEN and CDR2 SYDVKM. In DNA, the CDR3 is TGTGCCAGCAGTACCAGTGGCTACGAGCAGTACTTC. This codes for CASSTSGYEQYF. Looking up the rest from reference TRBV28 and TRBJ2-7 gives the full variable domain: DVKVTQSSRYLVKRTGEKVFLECVQDMDHENMFWYRQDPGLGLRLIYFSYDVKMKEKGDIPEGYSVSREKKERFSLILESASTNQTSMYLCASSTSGYEQYFGPGTRLTVT.

V and J are TRBV13 and TRBJ2-5; TRBD2 agrees at 7 bases. Trimming cost V 3 bases and J 1 base; bases outside gene matches: 2. This CDR3 has 14 residues. Germline V gene data show CDR1 as PRHDT and CDR2 as FYEKMQ (reference sequence). The CDR3 nucleotides are TGTGCCAGCAGCTTGGGCGGGAGCCAAGAGACCCAGTACTTC. Its protein is CASSLGGSQETQYF.

This clone came up a few times. V is TRBV2 and J is TRBJ2-1; D remains unclear. CDR1 is SNHLY, CDR2 FYNNEI, per germline. Trimming stripped 11 bases from V and 1 base from J, with 6 bases between. CDR3 length: 11 amino acids. CDR3 nucleotide sequence: TGTGCCCCCCGGTCCTACAATGAGCAGTTCTTC. Its translation: CAPRSYNEQFF. Supplemented by reference TRBV2 and TRBJ2-1, the full variable domain reads EPEVTQTPSHQVTQMGQEVILRCVPISNHLYFYWYRQILGQKVEFLVSFYNNEISEKSEIFDDQFSVERPDGSNFTLKIRSTKLEDSAMYFCAPRSYNEQFFGPGTRLTVL.

This clone was detected once. The genes are TRBV28 and TRBJ1-5; D unclear. The V and J ends lost 3 bases and 0 bases respectively, with 18 bases between them. Germline lookup yields CDR1 MDHEN and CDR2 SYDVKM. The CDR3 contains 18 residues. The CDR3 region is CASSFGEVGVYSNQPQHF. The CDR3 DNA reads as TGTGCCAGCAGTTTTGGGGAGGTTGGGGTTTATAGCAATCAGCCCCAGCATTTT.

This clone was observed once. The chain combines TRBV19 with TRBJ2-1; 12 positions match TRBD2. The V segment lost 3 bases and the J segment 4 bases; nucleotides outside the gene matches: 4. Germline lookup yields CDR1 LNHDA and CDR2 SQIVND (reference sequence). This CDR3 has 16 residues. In nucleotides, the CDR3 is TGTGCCAGTAGTATTCTAGCGGGAGGGCCGTACAATGAGCAGTTCTTC. Residues: CASSILAGGPYNEQFF.

The count of this clone is one. This rearrangement joins TRBV7-2 to TRBJ2-1; D perhaps matches TRBD2 (5 bases). This CDR3 region has 12 residues. With 5 bases removed from V and 13 bases from J, the gap between germline ends came to 15 bases. Germline lookup yields CDR1 SGHTA and CDR2 FQGNSA. Written as DNA, the CDR3 is TGTGCCAGCAGCCCCCCCGGACTCATACAGTTCTTC. Its translation: CASSPPGLIQFF.

The genes are TRBV5-1 and TRBJ2-5; 8 nucleotides agree with TRBD1. The CDR3 loop spans 15 amino acids. The germline V gene has CDR1 SGHRS and CDR2 YFSETQ. V shed 0 bases and J 5 bases; nucleotides not matched to a gene: 6. DNA for the CDR3: TGCGCCAGCAGCTTGGATGGACAGGGTGGGGAGACCCAGTACTTC. This gives the protein CASSLDGQGGETQYF.

V usage is TRBV7-9 and J usage is TRBJ2-1; no firm D call. Germline-derived CDR1 and CDR2 are SEHNR and FQNEAQ (reference sequence). The CDR3 spans 16 residues. The V gene lost 6 bases and the J gene lost 0 bases, with 15 bases spanning the gap. DNA for the CDR3: TGTGCCAGCAGAAGGTTGGGCGAAAGCTCCTACAATGAGCAGTTCTTC. This codes for CASRRLGESSYNEQFF.

The chain has TRBV28 and TRBJ2-2; the match to TRBD2 covers 8 bases. The CDR3 covers 16 residues. Germline V gene sequence: CDR1 MDHEN, CDR2 SYDVKM. Trimming removed 3 bases from V and 3 bases from J; junction bases left unmatched: 6. The CDR3 region has the DNA TGTGCCAGCAGTTTGGGGACTAGTGTGTACACCGGGGAGCTGTTTTTT. Its protein is CASSLGTSVYTGELFF.

The chain couples TRBV28 to TRBJ2-3; D unresolved. Trimming took off 1 base at V and 2 bases at J, with 7 bases between the two ends. The CDR3 extends over 14 amino acids. CDR1 is MDHEN and CDR2 is SYDVKM in the germline V gene. DNA for the CDR3: TGTGCCAGCAGTTTATTGGCCTTCACAGATACGCAGTATTTT. Encoded protein: CASSLLAFTDTQYF.

V gene TRBV28 combines with J gene TRBJ2-1; possibly TRBD1 for D (5 bases). Germline-derived CDR1 and CDR2 are MDHEN and SYDVKM. V lost 7 bases, J lost 6 bases, and 13 bases lay in between. CDR3 length: 13 residues. CDR3: CASTLRTSNEQFF. CDR3 bases: TGTGCCAGCACCCTAAGGACAAGCAATGAGCAGTTCTTC.

This clone was detected only once. V usage is TRBV7-6 and J usage is TRBJ2-7; D perhaps matches TRBD2 (5 bases). The CDR3 runs 13 residues. V gave up 5 bases and J gave up 1 base, with 9 bases separating them. In germline, CDR1 is SGHVS, CDR2 FNYEAQ. Here the CDR3 reads CASSPLESYEQYF. The CDR3 DNA is TGTGCCAGCAGCCCACTAGAATCCTACGAGCAGTACTTC.